This passage covers 9 T cell receptor beta chains from one sample sequenced in a study of T cell repertoires in cytomegalovirus infection. In TCRdb, the reads were re-called with MiXCR into one record per CDR3 protein. The sample carries 300,000 to 400,000 distinct CDR3 sequences, approximately 32% recorded once. These receptors' targets are unknown. The source material was cultured PBMCs, sampled from culture after CMV antigen stimulation. The source of these receptors is a human donor in good health (CMV status not recorded). Some clones in this sample may be carry-over from other donors' samples.

The chain combines TRBV20-1 with TRBJ2-3, with D perhaps TRBD1 (7 bases). The V end lost 7 bases, the J end lost 1 base, and 18 bases lay between the germline ends. The CDR3 is made up of 15 amino acids. In germline, CDR1 is DFQATT, CDR2 SNEGSKA (reference sequence). CDR3 protein: CSGRDGTVGTDTQYF. CDR3 in DNA: TGCAGTGGGAGGGACGGGACAGTGGGCACAGATACGCAGTATTTT.

In its sample, this clonotype was seen a few times. V gene TRBV7-8 combines with J gene TRBJ1-4; D is ambiguous. The CDR3 covers 13 residues. The germline CDR1 and CDR2 sequences are SGHVS and FQNEAQ. Trimming cost V 1 base and J 5 bases, with 5 bases left between them. As DNA, the CDR3 is TGTGCCAGCAGCTTAGGACCGAATGAAAAACTGTTTTTT. Translation: CASSLGPNEKLFF.

The genes are TRBV28 and TRBJ1-5; D not resolved. The V gene lost 6 bases and the J gene lost 1 base, with 19 bases spanning the gap. CDR1 is MDHEN and CDR2 is SYDVKM in the germline V gene. The CDR3 is 17 amino acids. The CDR3 bases are TGTGCCAGCAGCCAAGCCAACTTTGGCGAAAGCAATCAGCCCCAGCATTTT. It translates to CASSQANFGESNQPQHF.

The V call is TRBV7-8, the J call TRBJ2-1, with 9 bases matching TRBD2. Germline V gene lookup returns CDR1 SGHVS and CDR2 FQNEAQ. J was trimmed by 6 bases and V by 5 bases; bases with no gene match: 11. The CDR3 extends over 16 amino acids. DNA for the CDR3: TGTGCCAGCAGCCCCCGGGGAGCGGGAGGAGGCAATGAGCAGTTCTTC. Encoded protein: CASSPRGAGGGNEQFF.

This clonotype was picked up a small number of times. The chain employs TRBV27 and TRBJ1-1; D gene ambiguous. From germline, CDR1 is MNHEY and CDR2 SMNVEV (reference sequence). Trimming left V 4 bases short and J 11 bases short, with 17 bases between. This CDR3 region has 13 residues. Here the CDR3 DNA reads TGTGCCAGCAGTTCCCTGTTGGTCAGCAATGCTTTCTTT. Translation gives CASSSLLVSNAFF.

The V and J genes are TRBV7-2 and TRBJ1-2; D is unresolved. The CDR3 covers 15 residues. Germline V lookup: CDR1 SGHTA, CDR2 FQGNSA. Trimming left V 1 base short and J 4 bases short, with 13 bases between. CDR3 bases: TGTGCCAGCAGCTTAGGGGGTACCAAGGGCTATGGCTACACCTTC. It encodes CASSLGGTKGYGYTF.

J is TRBJ2-7 and V is TRBV10-3, with 11 positions matching TRBD1. The CDR3 length is 14 residues. The junction had 3 bases not matched to a gene; V was cut back by 5 bases and J by 3 bases. Germline V CDR1 and CDR2: ENHRY, SYGVKD. CDR3 loop: CAISRTGGYYEQYF. CDR3 bases: TGTGCCATCAGTCGGACAGGGGGCTACTACGAGCAGTACTTC.

The V call is TRBV4-2, the J call TRBJ2-7; D remains ambiguous. From germline, CDR1 is LGHNA and CDR2 YNFKEQ. Between the trimmed V and J ends, which lost 1 base and 4 bases, there was a span of 11 bases. This CDR3 has 14 amino acids. The CDR3 DNA is TGTGCCAGCAGCCAAGGTGGAGAAGCTTACGAGCAGTACTTC. This encodes CASSQGGEAYEQYF.

The J gene is TRBJ2-1, the V gene TRBV4-2, with D unclear. Trimming left V 1 base short and J 8 bases short, with 12 bases between. The germline CDR1 and CDR2 sequences are LGHNA and YNFKEQ. The CDR3 totals 14 residues. For the CDR3, the DNA is TGTGCCAGCAGCCAAGGGGCAAGCGCCGATGAGCAGTTCTTC. Amino acid sequence: CASSQGASADEQFF.